Listed below are T cell receptor beta chains from one sample, sequenced in a study of CD8 T cells in ankylosing spondylitis. One entry per CDR3 protein, called by TCRdb with MiXCR from the 5' RACE reads. This sample carries approximately 540,000 distinct CDR3 sequences, about 12% of them seen once, and the ten largest clones take around 6.8%. Material: blood, either unsorted or a sorted T cell fraction (not recorded which). These receptors were taken from a male donor with ankylosing spondylitis. Each CDR3 is given with its conserved first and last residue. A D gene is named only where the DNA matches it firmly. Part of the rows lack a size; the others show once, few, many or a class for expanded clones.

>many|.|TRBV7-2|TRBJ2-3
TGTGCCAGCAGCCCGACGGCAACGGGGGCCGGGACAGATACGCAGTATTTT
CASSPTATGAGTDTQYF
>few|.|TRBV29-1|TRBJ2-5
TGCAGCGTTGAAGGCAGGGGAGGGGAGACCCAGTACTTC
CSVEGRGGETQYF
>.|.|TRBV5-1|TRBJ2-1
TGCGCCAGCAGCTTGGTCGGCGGGGTTGCTGAGCAGTTCTTC
CASSLVGGVAEQFF
>few|.|TRBV4-1|TRBJ2-7
TGCGCCAGCAGCGGCCAATACCGGGGTGACCTCTACGAGCAGTACTTC
CASSGQYRGDLYEQYF
>.|.|TRBV20-1|TRBJ1-2
TGCAGTGCTAGAGATGATGGCTACACCTTC
CSARDDGYTF
>many|.|TRBV3-1|TRBJ2-5
TGTGCCAGCAGCCAAACCGCCCAGCAAGAGACCCAGTACTTC
CASSQTAQQETQYF
>.|.|TRBV10-3|TRBJ1-1
TGTGCCATCAGTGAGGAGGGGGGGGAAACTGAAGCTTTCTTT
CAISEEGGETEAFF
>.|.|TRBV12-3/TRBV12-4|TRBJ1-2
TGTGCCAGCGCCCACATCAGGACAGACCTTAACTATGGCTACACCTTC
CASAHIRTDLNYGYTF
>few|.|TRBV29-1|TRBJ2-3
TGCAGCGTGGTTTGGGCAGGGGATACGCAGTATTTT
CSVVWAGDTQYF
>few|.|TRBV27|TRBJ1-5
TGTGCCAGCAGTTTCCTATCGGGACGTAACAATCAGCCCCAGCATTTT
CASSFLSGRNNQPQHF
>few|.|TRBV7-9|TRBJ2-1
TGTGCCAGCAGCTTTCGGGAGTTGGTAGGCAATGAGCAGTTCTTC
CASSFRELVGNEQFF
>.|.|TRBV19|TRBJ2-2
TGTGCCAGTAGTATTGACAGGCCCGGGGAGCTGTTTTTT
CASSIDRPGELFF
>many|.|TRBV12-3/TRBV12-4|TRBJ1-5
TGTGCCAGCAGTTTGGGGGGCTGGAATCAGCCCCAGCATTTT
CASSLGGWNQPQHF
>.|.|TRBV7-6|TRBJ2-3
TGTGCCAGCAGCTCCCGTTCGTCCAGCGGCGTAGATACGCAGTATTTT
CASSSRSSSGVDTQYF
>.|TRBD2|TRBV15|TRBJ2-1
TGTGCCACCAGCAGTATCTTCTTGTCTAGCGGGAGCTCCTACAATGAGCAGTTCTTC
CATSSIFLSSGSSYNEQFF
>.|.|TRBV5-1|TRBJ1-2
TGCGCCAGCAGCTTGATTCCTGGGAACTATGGCTACACCTTC
CASSLIPGNYGYTF
>.|.|TRBV12-3/TRBV12-4|TRBJ1-1
TGTGCCAGCAGTTTAATGGCAGTTCGGGAGGCTTTCTTT
CASSLMAVREAFF
>few|.|TRBV10-3|TRBJ2-1
TGTGCCATCAGTGATAATCAACAAGGGCAGTTCTTC
CAISDNQQGQFF
>many|.|TRBV20-1|TRBJ2-1
TGCAGTGCTAGTGATTTGGCAGGGGGGTACAATGAGCAGTTCTTC
CSASDLAGGYNEQFF
>.|TRBD2|TRBV20-1|TRBJ2-1
TGCAGTGCTAGAATTAGCGGGAGGAATGAGCAGTTCTTC
CSARISGRNEQFF
>few|TRBD1|TRBV20-1|TRBJ2-7
TGCAGTGCCGAATTCTCAGGGGGCACGGACTACGAGCAGTACTTC
CSAEFSGGTDYEQYF
>many|TRBD2|TRBV5-1|TRBJ2-1
TGCGCCAGCAGCCCCTCGCCTAGCGGGAGTGGTGAGCAGTTCTTC
CASSPSPSGSGEQFF